Below, 11 T cell receptor beta chains from the same sample are listed, as sequenced in a study of blood T cell repertoires in COVID-19. TCRdb's copy holds only in-frame clones and misses some; the assay was immunoSEQ multiplex PCR. The sample has 220,000 or so clones, around 81% seen once. The specimen sequenced was peripheral blood. The receptors were sampled from a woman in her sixties or seventies with acute or convalescent COVID-19.

This clone appeared once. The V and J genes are TRBV6-1 and TRBJ2-3; D might be TRBD2 (6 bases). Trimming left V 2 bases short and J 2 bases short, with 14 bases between. This CDR3 has 16 amino acids. Looked up from germline, CDR1 is MNHNS and CDR2 is SASEGT. CDR3 in amino acids: CASSESAASATDTQYF. The CDR3 DNA follows: TGTGCCAGCAGTGAATCTGCGGCTAGCGCCACAGATACGCAGTATTTT.

CDR3 protein: CASSPISGSSYNEQFF. In nucleotides, the CDR3 is TGCGCCAGCAGTCCCATTAGCGGGAGCTCCTACAATGAGCAGTTCTTC. The chain uses TRBV5-1 and TRBJ2-1; TRBD2 matches at 9 bases. V shed 5 bases and J 0 bases; nucleotides not matched to a gene: 6. The V gene's germline CDR1 is SGHRS and CDR2 YFSETQ. CDR3 size: 16 residues.

This clone was counted a few times. The rearrangement joins TRBV2 to TRBJ1-2, with 8 positions matching TRBD1. This CDR3 comprises 15 residues. Germline V gene data show CDR1 as SNHLY and CDR2 as FYNNEI. The V gene end was trimmed by 6 bases and the J gene end by 3 bases; junction bases not matched to a gene: 9. The CDR3 spells CASSAEGQGHYGYTF. As DNA, the CDR3 is TGTGCCAGCAGCGCCGAAGGACAGGGACACTATGGCTACACCTTC.

CDR3 nucleotides: TGTGCCAGCACTATGGACAGTGGGACCGGGGAGCTGTTTTTT. Its protein product is CASTMDSGTGELFF. This chain links TRBV3-1 (or the pseudogene TRBV3-2) with TRBJ2-2; D is possibly TRBD1 (6 bases). The V end was cut by 7 bases, the J end by 5 bases, with 14 bases between. The CDR3 spans 14 residues. Germline V CDR1 and CDR2: LGHDT, YNNKEL (reference sequence).

This rearrangement joins TRBV7-2 to TRBJ1-5, with D perhaps matching TRBD1 (6 bases). Germline V CDR1 and CDR2: SGHTA, FQGNSA. The CDR3 runs 14 residues. Deletions cut 5 bases from V and 5 bases from J, with 13 bases between. The CDR3 sequence: CASSRGAFYQPQHF. The CDR3 DNA is TGTGCCAGCAGCCGGGGGGCCTTTTATCAGCCCCAGCATTTT. The whole variable domain, filled in from reference TRBV7-2 and TRBJ1-5, reads GAGVSQSPSNKVTEKGKDVELRCDPISGHTALYWYRQSLGQGLEFLIYFQGNSAPDKSGLPSDRFSAERTGGSVSTLTIQRTQQEDSAVYLCASSRGAFYQPQHFGDGTRLSIL.

The chain carries TRBV27 and TRBJ1-4, with TRBD1 as a possible D gene (5 bases). The CDR3 length is 15 residues. Germline lookup yields CDR1 MNHEY and CDR2 SMNVEV (reference sequence). Trimming stripped 2 bases from V and 5 bases from J, with 12 bases between. The CDR3 DNA is TGTGCCAGCAGTTTACAGGGCCAGCTCAATGAAAAACTGTTTTTT. This gives the protein CASSLQGQLNEKLFF.

The chain couples TRBV5-1 to TRBJ2-5, with 7 positions matching TRBD2. The germline V gene encodes CDR1 SGHRS and CDR2 YFSETQ. The CDR3 covers 14 residues. V was clipped by 0 bases and J by 4 bases; unmatched bases: 3. The CDR3 spells CASSLGTSGETQYF. In nucleotides, the CDR3 is TGCGCCAGCAGCTTGGGGACTAGTGGAGAGACCCAGTACTTC.

The V and J genes are TRBV28 and TRBJ1-3, with no clear D. CDR1 MDHEN and CDR2 SYDVKM come from the germline V gene. With 7 bases removed from V and 4 bases from J, the gap between germline ends came to 8 bases. CDR3 length: 12 amino acids. CDR3 sequence reads: CASNLKGNTIYF. Written as DNA, the CDR3 is TGTGCCAGCAACTTGAAAGGAAACACCATATATTTT.

V gene TRBV10-3 combines with J gene TRBJ2-5; 7 nucleotides match TRBD2. CDR3 length: 14 residues. Germline V gene sequence: CDR1 ENHRY, CDR2 SYGVKD. Germline trimming cut 4 bases from V and 1 base from J; bases unmatched to any gene: 3. The CDR3 loop reads CAISAASGQETQYF. The DNA of the CDR3 is TGTGCCATCAGTGCTGCTAGCGGCCAAGAGACCCAGTACTTC.

The chain couples TRBV6-5 to TRBJ2-2, with D tentatively TRBD2 (5 bases). Trimming shortened V by 3 bases and J by 0 bases, and 11 bases separated the two germline ends. Germline V gene lookup returns CDR1 MNHEY and CDR2 SVGAGI. This CDR3 is 16 amino acids long. The CDR3 is CASSYSLATNTGELFF. DNA of the CDR3: TGTGCCAGCAGTTATTCCTTAGCGACGAACACCGGGGAGCTGTTTTTT.

The chain links TRBV5-1 to TRBJ2-5; a possible D gene is TRBD1 (7 bases). Germline V gene data show CDR1 as SGHRS and CDR2 as YFSETQ. The CDR3 sequence is 13 residues long. Trimming removed 4 bases at V and 5 bases at J, with 12 bases between. Written as DNA, the CDR3 is TGCGCCAGCAGCAGACAGGGAGGTGAGACCCAGTACTTC. Protein product: CASSRQGGETQYF.